The 15 T cell receptor beta chains listed next were all sequenced from one sample in a study of beta chain features in type 1 diabetes. The authors reverse transcribed all of the isolated RNA, so sequencing captured expressed TCRB transcripts. Sequenced by immunoSEQ multiplex PCR; TCRdb stores in-frame clones only, minus some. The table records roughly 230,000 clones, 9.6% of them present only once. The material sequenced was naive CD4+ T cells from blood. All receptors derive from a woman aged 18 to 35 in good health.

This chain joins TRBV5-6 and TRBJ1-2; 7 nucleotides match TRBD1. V dropped 4 bases and J dropped 3; count of bases not matched to a gene: 6. This CDR3 has 14 amino acids. Germline V gene sequence: CDR1 SGHDT, CDR2 YYEEEE. The chain's CDR3 is CASSGTAAHYGYTF. The DNA for the CDR3 is TGTGCCAGCAGCGGGACAGCGGCCCACTATGGCTACACCTTC.

The chain joins TRBV19 to TRBJ2-1, with 9 bases aligning to TRBD2. The germline V gene has CDR1 LNHDA and CDR2 SQIVND (reference sequence). CDR3 size: 19 residues. V lost 2 bases, J lost 7 bases, and 18 bases stayed unmatched. CDR3: CASSINALAGIPPHNEQFF. DNA of the CDR3: TGTGCCAGTAGTATAAATGCCCTAGCGGGAATCCCACCACATAATGAGCAGTTCTTC.

This rearrangement joins TRBV7-2 to TRBJ1-1; D ambiguous. V was cut by 3 bases and J by 0 bases, with 5 bases left in between. The V gene's germline CDR1 is SGHTA and CDR2 FQGNSA. The CDR3 sequence is 13 residues long. The CDR3 nucleotides are TGTGCCAGCAGCTTTCCCATGAACACTGAAGCTTTCTTT. It translates to CASSFPMNTEAFF.

In this sample, this clone turned up a few times. The chain has TRBV9 and TRBJ1-1; 8 bases match TRBD1. CDR3 length: 13 amino acids. Looked up from germline, CDR1 is SGDLS and CDR2 is YYNGEE. The V gene end was trimmed by 5 bases and the J gene end by 10 bases; junction bases not matched to a gene: 10. CDR3 DNA: TGTGCCAGCAGAGGCCGAACAGGGGGACGAGCTTTCTTT. It translates to CASRGRTGGRAFF.

The chain joins TRBV5-1 to TRBJ2-3; 8 bases are shared with TRBD1. V shed 3 bases, J shed 6 bases, and the junction held 6 bases outside the gene matches. Germline V gene lookup returns CDR1 SGHRS and CDR2 YFSETQ. The CDR3 loop spans 14 amino acids. This chain's CDR3 is CASSSQGAADTQYF. The CDR3 DNA follows: TGCGCCAGCAGCTCTCAGGGGGCAGCGGATACGCAGTATTTT.

In its sample, this clone was seen a few times. The chain uses TRBV5-1 and TRBJ2-7, with a tentative D call TRBD2 (5 bases). In germline, CDR1 is SGHRS, CDR2 YFSETQ. Trimming pared 1 base from V and 4 bases from J, leaving 12 bases between. This CDR3 region has 14 residues. The CDR3 protein is CASSLLTGGYEQYF. CDR3 bases: TGCGCCAGCAGCTTGCTAACCGGAGGTTACGAGCAGTACTTC.

This clone came up a few times. CDR3 coding DNA: TGTGCCTGGAGTGTGATAGGGGGCATCGCGGGGGAGCTGTTTTTT. This codes for CAWSVIGGIAGELFF. The genes are TRBV30 and TRBJ2-2, with 7 bases aligning to TRBD1. From germline, CDR1 is GTSNPN and CDR2 SVGIG (reference sequence). There are 15 residues in the CDR3. V lost 0 bases and J lost 8; bases outside the gene matches: 9. The full variable domain, in which reference TRBV30 and TRBJ2-2 provide the parts outside the CDR3, is SQTIHQWPATLVQPVGSPLSLECTVEGTSNPNLYWYRQAAGRGLQLLFYSVGIGQISSEVPQNLSASRPQDRQFILSSKKLLLSDSGFYLCAWSVIGGIAGELFFGEGSRLTVL.

The CDR3 sequence: CASSLGGTSYNEQFF. The CDR3 bases are TGCGCCAGCAGCTTGGGCGGGACCTCCTACAATGAGCAGTTCTTC. The chain links TRBV5-1 to TRBJ2-1; TRBD2 might be the D (6 bases). Per germline, CDR1 SGHRS and CDR2 YFSETQ. This CDR3 has 15 amino acids. V lost 0 bases to trimming and J lost 0 bases, with 7 bases between them.

This clone was picked up a small number of times. This chain joins TRBV18 and TRBJ2-1; D is possibly TRBD2 (5 bases). Germline-derived CDR1 and CDR2 are KGHSH and LQKENI. Trimming cost V 3 bases and J 0 bases, with 9 bases left between them. CDR3 length: 15 amino acids. CDR3 in amino acids: CASSPLEGSYNEQFF. CDR3 DNA sequence: TGTGCCAGCTCACCTCTTGAGGGCTCCTACAATGAGCAGTTCTTC.

This clone was detected a few times. The chain's CDR3 is CASTDLGLAGNEQFF. Here the CDR3 DNA reads TGTGCCAGCACAGACCTAGGACTAGCTGGGAATGAGCAGTTCTTC. The chain couples TRBV6-5 to TRBJ2-1; 8 positions agree with TRBD2. J gave up 7 bases and V 7 bases, and 12 bases lay outside the gene matches. The CDR3 is 15 amino acids. From germline, CDR1 is MNHEY and CDR2 SVGAGI.

This clone came up a few times. This chain joins TRBV5-1 and TRBJ1-2; 7 nucleotides align to TRBD1. The CDR3 extends over 16 amino acids. In germline, CDR1 is SGHRS, CDR2 YFSETQ. Trimming cost V 4 bases and J 3 bases; bases outside gene matches: 12. For the CDR3, the DNA is TGCGCCAGCAGCCGGAATAAACCCGGGACAGACTATGGCTACACCTTC. Its translation is CASSRNKPGTDYGYTF.

The V and J genes are TRBV9 and TRBJ1-1, with D perhaps matching TRBD1 (5 bases). The CDR3 sequence is 13 residues long. Trimming shortened V by 4 bases and J by 6 bases, and 13 bases separated the two germline ends. Germline V CDR1 and CDR2: SGDLS, YYNGEE. Here the CDR3 DNA reads TGTGCCAGCAGCCCGATACCACAGGCTGAAGCTTTCTTT. Translating it yields CASSPIPQAEAFF. The full variable domain, its missing parts supplied by reference TRBV9 and TRBJ1-1, is DSGVTQTPKHLITATGQRVTLRCSPRSGDLSVYWYQQSLDQGLQFLIQYYNGEERAKGNILERFSAQQFPDLHSELNLSSLELGDSALYFCASSPIPQAEAFFGQGTRLTVV.

The chain uses TRBV19 and TRBJ2-6, with TRBD1 identical over 10 bases. Trimming removed 10 bases from V and 2 bases from J; junction bases left unmatched: 11. The length of the CDR3 is 17 residues. Germline V gene lookup returns CDR1 LNHDA and CDR2 SQIVND (reference sequence). CDR3 sequence (DNA): TGTGCCACCGAGAGGGGGACAGGGGCCCCTGGGGCCAACGTCCTGACTTTC. It translates to CATERGTGAPGANVLTF.

About this clone itself: One end of the junction does not line up with germline, which may come from a read error. The chain links TRBV4-1 to TRBJ1-4, with D perhaps matching TRBD1 (6 bases). This CDR3 has 12 residues. CDR1 and CDR2 (germline): MGHRA, YSYEKL. The CDR3 sequence is CASSQVQGRPLF. The CDR3 DNA sequence: TGCGCCAGCAGCCAAGTCCAGGGGAGACCCCTTTTT.

The DNA for the CDR3 is TGTGCCGCCACAAAGACAGGGGTTGTCACTGAAGCTTTCTTT. This gives the protein CAATKTGVVTEAFF. The V gene is TRBV6-6, the J gene TRBJ1-1; 8 bases align to TRBD1. Germline-derived CDR1 and CDR2 are MNHNY and SVGAGI (reference sequence). The CDR3 length is 14 residues. V dropped 11 bases and J dropped 4; count of bases not matched to a gene: 12.